This is a list of T cell receptor beta chains from one sample in a study of OX40 agonist ivuxolimab in advanced cancers. Clones were sequenced by immunoSEQ multiplex PCR, and TCRdb holds only the in-frame ones, with some missing. The sample gives 77,000 or so clones, 90% of which show up once; about 1.8% is in the top ten. The sample was CD4+ or CD8+ T cells sorted from blood, taken in a trial of the OX40 agonist ivuxolimab. The receptors here all came from an adult with an advanced solid tumor such as melanoma, head and neck, liver or kidney cancer. CDR3s include the opening cysteine and the closing phenylalanine or tryptophan. The order of the fields is J gene, D gene, V gene, clone size, CDR3 DNA, CDR3 protein. The D gene is left open where the match is weak. Size tells how often a clone was seen (once, few, many) or the class of an expanded clone, and some rows leave it out.

>TRBJ2-5|TRBD1|TRBV11-2|NA
TGTGCCAGCAGCTTACAGGGGGCTAAGGAGACCCAGTACTTC
CASSLQGAKETQYF
>TRBJ2-7|NA|TRBV4-2|few
TGTGCCAGCAGCTCAAAGGGCGAGAGCTACGAGCAGTACTTC
CASSSKGESYEQYF
>TRBJ1-2|NA|TRBV28|NA
TGTGCCAGCAGTTTCAATCCTTATGGCTACACCTTC
CASSFNPYGYTF
>TRBJ2-1|NA|TRBV5-6|NA
TGTGCCAGCAGCTGGGGAAGCGGCGACAATGAGCAGTTCTTC
CASSWGSGDNEQFF
>TRBJ1-5|TRBD1|TRBV28|NA
TGTGTCAGCAGTTACAGGGGGCGTTTACAGCCCCAGCATTTT
CVSSYRGRLQPQHF
>TRBJ2-5|NA|TRBV11-2|once
TGTGCCAGCAGCCCAAATCAAGAGACCCAGTACTTC
CASSPNQETQYF
>TRBJ2-2|TRBD2|TRBV4-2|once
TGTGCCAGCAGCCAAGAGCCCAGCGGGAGGTGGGACGGGGAGCTGTTTTTT
CASSQEPSGRWDGELFF
>TRBJ2-3|NA|TRBV5-1|NA
TGCGCCAGCAGCTTGGCAGTAGATACGCAGTATTTT
CASSLAVDTQYF
>TRBJ1-4|TRBD1|TRBV11-3|NA
TGTGCCAGCAGCTTAGGGGGACAGGGTTCCACTGAAAAACTGTTTTTT
CASSLGGQGSTEKLFF
>TRBJ1-2|NA|TRBV7-9|few
TGTGCCAGCAGCTTTCGAGCGTATGGCTACACCTTC
CASSFRAYGYTF
>TRBJ2-5|NA|TRBV5-6|NA
TGTGCCAGCAGCTTCAGCGGCTCCCAAGAGACCCAGTACTTC
CASSFSGSQETQYF
>TRBJ1-3|NA|TRBV10-3|NA
TGTGCCATCAGCAGGACAGTCTCTGGAAACACCATATATTTT
CAISRTVSGNTIYF
>TRBJ1-4|TRBD1|TRBV5-4|NA
TGTGCCAGCAGCCTACAGGGGGACCGGGAAAAACTGTTTTTT
CASSLQGDREKLFF
>TRBJ1-2|NA|TRBV18|NA
TGTGCCAGCTCGCCTGCCGCCCCCCCGGCCTATGGCTACACCTTC
CASSPAAPPAYGYTF
>TRBJ2-7|NA|TRBV7-3|NA
TGTGCCAGCAGCCTGGCAGGGGGGTACGAGCAGTACTTC
CASSLAGGYEQYF
>TRBJ1-1|NA|TRBV2|NA
TGTGCCAGCAGTGACCCGAACACTGAAGCTTTCTTT
CASSDPNTEAFF
>TRBJ2-7|NA|TRBV19|NA
TGTGCCAGTAGTCCTCAGGGAGCCTTCAGCTCCTACGAGCAGTACTTC
CASSPQGAFSSYEQYF
>TRBJ2-5|NA|TRBV29-1|NA
TGTGTAGGGGTCCAAGAGACCCAGTACTTC
CVGVQETQYF
>TRBJ2-7|NA|TRBV6-5|NA
TGTGCCAGCAGGCCAGGGAAGCAGAAACACGAGCAGTACTTC
CASRPGKQKHEQYF
>TRBJ2-3|NA|TRBV5-1|NA
TGCGCCAGCAGCTTGGCAGGATCCCCCACAGATACGCAGTATTTT
CASSLAGSPTDTQYF
>TRBJ2-2|TRBD2|TRBV7-2|once
TGTGCCAGCCGTACCTTTAGCGGGGGCTTCCTGAACACCGGGGAGCTGTTTTTT
CASRTFSGGFLNTGELFF
>TRBJ2-1|NA|TRBV5-1|NA
TGCGCCAGCAGCTTGGAGGGGGGGCTCTACAATGAGCAGTTCTTC
CASSLEGGLYNEQFF
>TRBJ2-4|TRBD2|TRBV11-3|NA
TGTGCCAGCAGCCCCCTCCGGGGGGGACACATTCAGTACTTC
CASSPLRGGHIQYF
>TRBJ2-5|NA|TRBV11-2|NA
TGTGCCAGCAGCTCACAAGAGACCCAGTACTTC
CASSSQETQYF
>TRBJ1-1|TRBD1|TRBV7-2|NA
TGTGCCAGCAGCCAACAGACAGGGTGGACTGAAGCTTTCTTT
CASSQQTGWTEAFF
>TRBJ2-7|TRBD2|TRBV7-9|NA
TGTGCCAGCAGCCCCCCCAGCGGGGGGACCTACGAGCAGTACTTC
CASSPPSGGTYEQYF
>TRBJ1-2|NA|TRBV5-4|NA
TGTGCCAGCAGCTTGGTATCGGGGGTGATGAACTATGGCTACACCTTC
CASSLVSGVMNYGYTF
>TRBJ2-7|NA|TRBV11-2|NA
TGTGCCAGCAGCTTGGGAGTTCAAAACGAGCAGTACTTC
CASSLGVQNEQYF
>TRBJ1-2|NA|TRBV6-5|NA
TGTGCCAGCAGTTACCTGATTCAACGAGGCTACACCTTC
CASSYLIQRGYTF